The clone carrying this TCR beta chain appeared many times. The target antigen is unknown. This entry is derived from a study of CD8 T cells in ankylosing spondylitis. Study-level findings and limits: Significantly higher representation of disease-linked clones was reported for matched ankylosing spondylitis synovial fluid. Before this, some motif variants had been reported in reactive arthritis synovial fluid and blood. Disease-linked clones were found to be CD8+ and relatively rare in peripheral blood.

CDR3 length equals 13 residues. The V end lost 6 bases, the J end lost 1 base, and 10 bases lay between the germline ends. Germline values: CDR1 SGHRS, CDR2 YFSETQ. TCRdb ran MiXCR on the 5' RACE reads and lists one entry per CDR3 protein. The sample has 200,000 to 300,000 distinct CDR3 sequences, around 9.2% seen once. Sequencing was carried out using blood, either unsorted or a sorted T cell fraction (not recorded which). The V gene is TRBV5-1, the J gene TRBJ1-1; D not certain. This TCR came from a male donor with ankylosing spondylitis or in good health (not recorded which). The CDR3 reads CASTSGRNTEAFF. The CDR3 bases are TGCGCCAGCACCTCCGGGAGGAACACTGAAGCTTTCTTT.